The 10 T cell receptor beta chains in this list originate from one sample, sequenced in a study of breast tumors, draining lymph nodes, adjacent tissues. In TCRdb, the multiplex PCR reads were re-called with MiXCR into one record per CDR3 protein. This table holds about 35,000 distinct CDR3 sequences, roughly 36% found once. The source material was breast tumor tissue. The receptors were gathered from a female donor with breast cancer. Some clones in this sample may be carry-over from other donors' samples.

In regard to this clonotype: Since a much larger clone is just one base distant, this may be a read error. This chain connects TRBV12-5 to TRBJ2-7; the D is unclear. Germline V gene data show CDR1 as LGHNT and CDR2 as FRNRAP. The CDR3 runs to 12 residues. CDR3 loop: CASGFRSYEQSF. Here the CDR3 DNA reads TGTGCTAGTGGTTTCCGATCCTACGAGCAGTCCTTC.

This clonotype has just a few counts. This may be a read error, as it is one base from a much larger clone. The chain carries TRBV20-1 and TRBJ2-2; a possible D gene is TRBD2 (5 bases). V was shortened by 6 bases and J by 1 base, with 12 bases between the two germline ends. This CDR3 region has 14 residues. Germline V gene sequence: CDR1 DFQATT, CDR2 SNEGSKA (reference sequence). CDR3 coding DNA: TGCAGTGCAAGACTAACGGTGAACACCGGGGAGCTGTTTTTT. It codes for CSARLTVNTGELFF.

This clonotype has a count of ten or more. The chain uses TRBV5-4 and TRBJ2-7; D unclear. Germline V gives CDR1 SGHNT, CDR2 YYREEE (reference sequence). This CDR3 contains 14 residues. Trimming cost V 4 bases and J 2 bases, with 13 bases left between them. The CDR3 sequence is CASSPGREAYEQYF. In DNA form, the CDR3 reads TGTGCCAGCAGCCCGGGCCGCGAGGCCTACGAGCAGTACTTC.

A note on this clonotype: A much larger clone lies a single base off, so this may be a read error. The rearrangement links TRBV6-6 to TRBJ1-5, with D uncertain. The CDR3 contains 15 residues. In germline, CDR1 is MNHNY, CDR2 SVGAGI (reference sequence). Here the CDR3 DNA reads TGTGCCAGCAGTTACTCCCGGGTTAGCAATCAGCCCCGGCATTTT. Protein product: CASSYSRVSNQPRHF.

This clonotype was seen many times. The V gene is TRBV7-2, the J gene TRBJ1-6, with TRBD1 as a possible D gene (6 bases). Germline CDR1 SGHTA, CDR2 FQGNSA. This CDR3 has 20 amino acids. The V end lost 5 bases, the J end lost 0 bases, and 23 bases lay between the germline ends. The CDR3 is CASSPHGGRVAPSYNSPLHF. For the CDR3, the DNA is TGTGCCAGCAGCCCTCACGGGGGGCGCGTTGCGCCCTCCTATAATTCACCCCTCCACTTT.

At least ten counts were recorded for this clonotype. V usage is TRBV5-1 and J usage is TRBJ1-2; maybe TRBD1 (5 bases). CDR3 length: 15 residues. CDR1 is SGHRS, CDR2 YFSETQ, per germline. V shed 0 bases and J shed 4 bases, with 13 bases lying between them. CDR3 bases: TGCGCCAGCAGCTTGGGAGGGGCAGGTAGCTATGGCTACACCTTC. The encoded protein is CASSLGGAGSYGYTF.

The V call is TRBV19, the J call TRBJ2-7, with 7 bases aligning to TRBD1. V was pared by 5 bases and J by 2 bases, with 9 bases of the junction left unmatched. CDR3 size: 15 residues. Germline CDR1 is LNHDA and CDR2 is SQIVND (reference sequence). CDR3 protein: CASSSRGSHPYEQYF. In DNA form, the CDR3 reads TGTGCCAGTAGTTCCAGGGGGAGTCACCCCTACGAGCAGTACTTC.

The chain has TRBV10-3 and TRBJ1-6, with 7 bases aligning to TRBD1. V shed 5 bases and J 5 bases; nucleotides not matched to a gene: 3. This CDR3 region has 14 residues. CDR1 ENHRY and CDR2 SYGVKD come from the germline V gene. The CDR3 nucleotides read TGTGCCATCAGTCGGGACAGAAATAATTCACCCCTCCACTTT. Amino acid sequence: CAISRDRNNSPLHF.

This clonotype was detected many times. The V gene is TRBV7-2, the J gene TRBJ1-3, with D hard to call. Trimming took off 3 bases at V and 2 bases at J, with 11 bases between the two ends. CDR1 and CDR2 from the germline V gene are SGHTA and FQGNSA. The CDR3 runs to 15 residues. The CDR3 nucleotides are TGTGCCAGCAGCTTTAGGTCCGGGACTGGAAACACCATATATTTT. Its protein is CASSFRSGTGNTIYF.

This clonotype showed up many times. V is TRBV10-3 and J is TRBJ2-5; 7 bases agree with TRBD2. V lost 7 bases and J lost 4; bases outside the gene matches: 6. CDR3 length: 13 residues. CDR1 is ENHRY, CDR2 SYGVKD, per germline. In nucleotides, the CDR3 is TGTGCCATCACCGCAGGGAGGGGAGAGACCCAGTACTTC. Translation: CAITAGRGETQYF.